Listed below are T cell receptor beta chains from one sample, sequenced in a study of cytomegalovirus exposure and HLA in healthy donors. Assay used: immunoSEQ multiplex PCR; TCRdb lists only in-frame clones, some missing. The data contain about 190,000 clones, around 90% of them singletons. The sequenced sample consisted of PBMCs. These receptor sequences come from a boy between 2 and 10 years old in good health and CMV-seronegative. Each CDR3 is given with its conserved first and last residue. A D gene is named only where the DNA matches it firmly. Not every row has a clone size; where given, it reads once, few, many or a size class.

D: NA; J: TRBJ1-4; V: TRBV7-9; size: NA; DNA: TGTTCCAGCAGCTTAGGGGGAGGTAATGAAAAACTGTTTTTT; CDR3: CSSSLGGGNEKLFF
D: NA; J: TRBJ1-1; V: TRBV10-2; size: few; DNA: TGCGCCAGCAGTGACTATGACAGTAACACTGAAGCTTTCTTT; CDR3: CASSDYDSNTEAFF
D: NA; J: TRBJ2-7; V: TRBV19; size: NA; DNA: TGTGCCAGTAGTGCCGGGACACCATCCTACGAGCAGTACTTC; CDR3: CASSAGTPSYEQYF
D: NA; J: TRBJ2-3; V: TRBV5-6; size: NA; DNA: TGTGCCAGCAGTTCTGACTATGGGGCTAGCGCCGATACGCAGTATTTT; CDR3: CASSSDYGASADTQYF
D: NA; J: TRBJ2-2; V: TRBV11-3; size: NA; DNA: TGTGCCAGCGGCAGGGAAACCGGGGAGCTGTTTTTT; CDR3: CASGRETGELFF
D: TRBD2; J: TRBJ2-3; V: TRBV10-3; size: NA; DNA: TGTGCCATCAGTCTCCGACTAGCTGACACAGATACGCAGTATTTT; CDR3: CAISLRLADTDTQYF
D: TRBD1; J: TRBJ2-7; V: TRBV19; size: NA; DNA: TGTGCCAGTAGTATCCAGGGGGAGCGCCCTCGGGGCGGCGAGCAGTACTTC; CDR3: CASSIQGERPRGGEQYF
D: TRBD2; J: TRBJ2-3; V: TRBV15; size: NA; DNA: TGTGCCACCAGCAGGGTAGCGGGAGGTACGCAGTATTTT; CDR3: CATSRVAGGTQYF
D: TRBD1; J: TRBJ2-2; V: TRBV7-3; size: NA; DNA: TGTGCCAGCACCAGAGGGGGGCAGGGGGCCCGCGACACCGGGGAGCTGTTTTTT; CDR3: CASTRGGQGARDTGELFF
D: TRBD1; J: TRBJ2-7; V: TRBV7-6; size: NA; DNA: TGTGCCAGCAGCTCTCAGGGAACAGGGGTGGGCTACGAGCAGTACTTC; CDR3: CASSSQGTGVGYEQYF
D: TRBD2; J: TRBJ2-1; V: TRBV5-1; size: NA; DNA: TGCGCCAGCACCACCTCGGGACTAGCGGGGAATGAGCAGTTCTTC; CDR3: CASTTSGLAGNEQFF
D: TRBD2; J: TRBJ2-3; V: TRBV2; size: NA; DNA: TGTGCCAGCAGCCCCTCGGGGGGATGGGGCACAGATACGCAGTATTTT; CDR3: CASSPSGGWGTDTQYF
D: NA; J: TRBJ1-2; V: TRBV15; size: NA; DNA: TGTGCCACCAGCATTTTAGTAGGGGAAGGGAGCTACACCTTC; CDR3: CATSILVGEGSYTF
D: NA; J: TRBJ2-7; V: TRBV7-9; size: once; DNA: TGTGCCAGCAGGGCGACTGAATTCGACGAGCAGTACTTC; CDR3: CASRATEFDEQYF